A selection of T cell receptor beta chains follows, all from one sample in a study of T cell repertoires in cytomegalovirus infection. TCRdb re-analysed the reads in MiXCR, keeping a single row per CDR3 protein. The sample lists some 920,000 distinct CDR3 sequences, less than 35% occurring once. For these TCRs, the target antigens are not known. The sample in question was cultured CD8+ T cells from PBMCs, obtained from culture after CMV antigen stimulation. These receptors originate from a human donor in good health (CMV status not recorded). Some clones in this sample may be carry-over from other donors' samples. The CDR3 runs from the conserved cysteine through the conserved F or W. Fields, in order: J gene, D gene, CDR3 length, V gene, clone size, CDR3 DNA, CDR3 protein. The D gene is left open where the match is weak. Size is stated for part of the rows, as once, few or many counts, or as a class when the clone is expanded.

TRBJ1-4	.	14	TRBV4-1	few	TGCGCCAGCAGCCAAGACAGGGACGGTGAAAAACTGTTTTTT	CASSQDRDGEKLFF
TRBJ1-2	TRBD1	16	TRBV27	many	TGTGCCAGCAGTTTCGGGACAGGGGTTTTTGGCTATGGCTACACCTTC	CASSFGTGVFGYGYTF
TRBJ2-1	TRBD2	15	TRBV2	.	TGTGCCAGCCATGCCGGGACTAGCGGGGACAATGAGCAGTTCTTC	CASHAGTSGDNEQFF
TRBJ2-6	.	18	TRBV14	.	TGTGCCAGCAGCCAAGAAATAGGTCCCTCCTCTGGGGCCAACGTCCTGACTTTC	CASSQEIGPSSGANVLTF
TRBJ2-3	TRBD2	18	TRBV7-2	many	TGTGCCAGCAGCTCCTCTCCGGAACTAGCGGGGGGCCAAGATACGCAGTATTTT	CASSSSPELAGGQDTQYF
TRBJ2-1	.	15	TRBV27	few	TGTGCCAGCAGTTTAAGCAGGTCAACCTACAATGAGCAGTTCTTC	CASSLSRSTYNEQFF
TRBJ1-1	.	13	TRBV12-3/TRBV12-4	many	TGTGCCAGCAGCTTAGCAGGGATCACTGAAGCTTTCTTT	CASSLAGITEAFF
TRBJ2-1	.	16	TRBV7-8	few	TGTGCCAGCAGCTTAGCAGCGTGGACCCGGGACAATGAGCAGTTCTTC	CASSLAAWTRDNEQFF
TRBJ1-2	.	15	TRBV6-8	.	TGTGCCAGCAGTTACTCGATGCGAGGGAACTATGGCTACACCTTC	CASSYSMRGNYGYTF
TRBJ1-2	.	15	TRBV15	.	TGTGCCACCAGCACCCTCTCCCAAGATTTCTATGGCTACACCTTC	CATSTLSQDFYGYTF
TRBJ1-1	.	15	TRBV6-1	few	TGTGCCAGCAGTTCGGACATGCGGAGGGGCACTGAAGCTTTCTTT	CASSSDMRRGTEAFF
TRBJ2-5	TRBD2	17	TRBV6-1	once	TGTGCCACCAGTGAAGGTTGGGGACTAGCGGACCAAGAGACCCAGTACTTC	CATSEGWGLADQETQYF
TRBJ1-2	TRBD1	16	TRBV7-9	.	TGTGCCAGCAGCTCTCCGCGGACAGGATTTAACTATGGCTACACCTTC	CASSSPRTGFNYGYTF
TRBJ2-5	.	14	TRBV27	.	TGTGCCAGCAGTTTACTGGGGGCGGAAGAGACCCAGTACTTC	CASSLLGAEETQYF
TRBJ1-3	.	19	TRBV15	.	TGTGCCACCAGCAGAGACGGGGCCAGATCGGGGGCGCGAGGAAACACCATATATTTT	CATSRDGARSGARGNTIYF
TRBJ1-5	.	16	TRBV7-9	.	TGTGCCAGCAGCTTAGATTTGGGGGGGGGAGATCAGCCCCAGCATTTT	CASSLDLGGGDQPQHF
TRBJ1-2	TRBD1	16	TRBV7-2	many	TGTGCCAGCAGCCTAACCCCCAGGGGGCAGGACTATGGCTACACCTTC	CASSLTPRGQDYGYTF
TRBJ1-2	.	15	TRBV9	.	TGTGCCAGCAGCGCCGGCAGGGGCGCAAACTATGGCTACACCTTC	CASSAGRGANYGYTF
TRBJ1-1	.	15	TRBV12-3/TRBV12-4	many	TGTGCCAGCAGTCGCTCCGGGCCGGGAGACACTGAAGCTTTCTTT	CASSRSGPGDTEAFF
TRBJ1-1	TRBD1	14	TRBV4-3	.	TGCGCCAGCAGCCAAACACTTGACAGGGGTGAAGCTTTCTTT	CASSQTLDRGEAFF
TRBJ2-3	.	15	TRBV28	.	TGTGCCAGTCGACCGAGACTAGTCGGGACAGATACGCAGTATTTT	CASRPRLVGTDTQYF
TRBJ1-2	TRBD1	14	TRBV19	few	TGTGCCAGTGGATGGGACAGGGGGATGGATGGCTACACCTTC	CASGWDRGMDGYTF
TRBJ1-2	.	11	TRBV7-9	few	TGTGCCAGCAGCTTAGTCTCCTTTGGCACCTTC	CASSLVSFGTF
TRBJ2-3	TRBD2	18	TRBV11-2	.	TGTGCCCTTTCCGGGCTTACTAGCGGGGGGGAGCTCGCAGATACGCAGTATTTT	CALSGLTSGGELADTQYF
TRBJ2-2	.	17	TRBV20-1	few	TGCAGTGCTAGAGATTCCTTAGGACGGGGAAACACCGGGGAGCTGTTTTTT	CSARDSLGRGNTGELFF
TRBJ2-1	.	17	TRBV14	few	TGTGCCAGCAGCCAAGCCTCACGGACCGGGCCGTACAATGAGCAGTTCTTC	CASSQASRTGPYNEQFF
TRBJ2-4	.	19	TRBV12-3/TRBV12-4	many	TGTGCCAGCAGTTTAGTTGACCAGATCTGGGCAATAGCCAAAAACATTCAGTACTTC	CASSLVDQIWAIAKNIQYF
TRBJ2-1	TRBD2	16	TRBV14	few	TGTGCCAGCAGCCAGGACTTTAGCGGGAGTGCTGGTGAGCAGTTCTTC	CASSQDFSGSAGEQFF
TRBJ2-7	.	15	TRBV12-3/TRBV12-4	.	TGTGCCAGCAGCGCTGAGACATCGAATTACTACGAGCAGTACTTC	CASSAETSNYYEQYF
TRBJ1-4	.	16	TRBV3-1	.	TGTGCCAGCAGCCAAGCCAGACCCGCAACTAATGAAAAACTGTTTTTT	CASSQARPATNEKLFF
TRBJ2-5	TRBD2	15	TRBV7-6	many	TGTGCCAGCAGCGGTACGGCGGGGGATCAAGAGACCCAGTACTTC	CASSGTAGDQETQYF
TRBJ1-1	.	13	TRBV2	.	TGTGCCAGCACTGAGCGGGGGATGTTTGAAGCTTTCTTT	CASTERGMFEAFF
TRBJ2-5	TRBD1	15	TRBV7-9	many	TGTGCCAGCAGCTTGTTAGGGGGCAACATCGAGACCCAGTACTTC	CASSLLGGNIETQYF
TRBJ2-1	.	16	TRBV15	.	TGTGCCACCAGCAAACCGGGCTCCAGCTCCTACAATGAGCAGTTCTTC	CATSKPGSSSYNEQFF
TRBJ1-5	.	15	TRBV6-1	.	TGTGCCAGCACCTCAAGGGGCAGGAGCAATCAGCCCCAGCATTTT	CASTSRGRSNQPQHF
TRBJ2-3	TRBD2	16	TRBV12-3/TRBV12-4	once	TGTGCCAGCAGCCTTACTAGCGGGGGGGCAGTAGATACGCAGTATTTT	CASSLTSGGAVDTQYF
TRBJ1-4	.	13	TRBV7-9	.	TGTGCCAGCAGCCCTTCAACCGCCGAAAAACTGTTTTTT	CASSPSTAEKLFF
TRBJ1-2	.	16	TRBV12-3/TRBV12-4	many	TGTGCCAGCAGTGACCCGAGCCAGGGGAGGGGTAGTGGCTACACCTTC	CASSDPSQGRGSGYTF
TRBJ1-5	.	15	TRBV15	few	TGTGCCACCAGCAGTCAGGGTGCCGGCAATCAGCCCCAGCATTTT	CATSSQGAGNQPQHF
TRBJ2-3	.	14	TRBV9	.	TGTGCCAGCAGCTCCCGCCAGGGCTTAGATACGCAGTATTTT	CASSSRQGLDTQYF
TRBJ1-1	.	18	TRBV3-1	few	TGTGCCAGCAGCCAGGAATTATGGGGCAGGCCAAGGGGCGCTGAAGCTTTCTTT	CASSQELWGRPRGAEAFF
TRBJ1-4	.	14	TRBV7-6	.	TGTACCAGCAGCCTAGCTGAGGGGAGTCGAGGGCTGTTTTTT	CTSSLAEGSRGLFF
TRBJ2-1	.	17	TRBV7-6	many	TGTGCCAGCAGCCCCGGCAGGAGGGGGCAACCCTACAATGAGCAGTTCTTC	CASSPGRRGQPYNEQFF
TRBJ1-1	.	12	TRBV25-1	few	TGTGCCAGCGCTAAGGTGAACACTGAAGCTTTCTTT	CASAKVNTEAFF
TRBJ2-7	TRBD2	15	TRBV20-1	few	TGCAGTGCTCTTGGACTAGCGGGGGACGGTCCCGAGCAGTACTTC	CSALGLAGDGPEQYF
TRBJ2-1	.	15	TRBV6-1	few	TGTGCCGCTGTTCAACCCGGTTACTTCTACAATGAGCAGTTCTTC	CAAVQPGYFYNEQFF
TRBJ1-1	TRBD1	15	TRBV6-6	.	TGTGCCAGCAGTTATCCCTCCGGGACAGGGAGTGGAACTTTCTTT	CASSYPSGTGSGTFF
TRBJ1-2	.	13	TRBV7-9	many	TGTGCCAGCAGCTTAGCAGTACCGCATGGCTACACCTTC	CASSLAVPHGYTF
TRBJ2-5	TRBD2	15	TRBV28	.	TGTGCCAGCAGTTTTCTCGGGGGGATTCAAGAGACCCAGTACTTC	CASSFLGGIQETQYF
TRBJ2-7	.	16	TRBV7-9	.	TGTGCCAGCAGCTCCGATATGACAGCCAACTCCTACGAGCAGTACTTC	CASSSDMTANSYEQYF
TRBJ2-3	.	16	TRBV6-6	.	TGTGCCAGCAGAAAGACAGTAGCTTCTAGCACAGATACGCAGTATTTT	CASRKTVASSTDTQYF
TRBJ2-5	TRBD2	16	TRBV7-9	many	TGTGCCAGCAGCCCTCAGGCGGGGGGGCTCCAAGAGACCCAGTACTTC	CASSPQAGGLQETQYF
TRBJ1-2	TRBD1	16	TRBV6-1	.	TGTGCCAGCAGTACGGACAGGGGTAGGACTAACTATGGCTACACCTTC	CASSTDRGRTNYGYTF
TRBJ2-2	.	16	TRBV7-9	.	TGTGCCAACAGCTTAGATCCAGGCCCCGGAGGCGGGGAGCTGTTTTTT	CANSLDPGPGGGELFF
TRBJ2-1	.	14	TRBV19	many	TGTGCCAGTAGTATATTCCAGGGTGGCGATGAGCAGTTCTTC	CASSIFQGGDEQFF
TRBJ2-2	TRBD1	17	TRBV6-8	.	TGTGCCAGCAGTGCCCAGTTGAGGACAGGGGGCACCGGGGAGCTGTTTTTT	CASSAQLRTGGTGELFF
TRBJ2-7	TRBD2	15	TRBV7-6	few	TGTGCCAGCAGCTTATGGAGCGGGGGAGCCTCCGAGCAGTACTTC	CASSLWSGGASEQYF
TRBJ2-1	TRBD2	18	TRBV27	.	TGTGCCAGCAGTTCGAGTGGACTAGCGGGGGGTCCCTACAATGAGCAGTTCTTC	CASSSSGLAGGPYNEQFF
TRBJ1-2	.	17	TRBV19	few	TGTGCCAGTAGTATAGACCGCCCCCTCGAAGAGGGCTATGGCTACACCTTC	CASSIDRPLEEGYGYTF
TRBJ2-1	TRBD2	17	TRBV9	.	TGTGCCAGCAGCGCCCGGACTAGCGGGGGCCTCTACAATGAGCAGTTCTTC	CASSARTSGGLYNEQFF